This T cell receptor beta chain is drawn from a study of blood T cell repertoires in COVID-19. In the study overall: From the United States, Italy and Spain came samples of acute and convalescent COVID-19.

Original handling: Reference gene primer amplification in the assay estimated nucleated cell counts. Sequencing used immunoSEQ multiplex PCR; TCRdb keeps in-frame clones, though not all of them. V and J calls and clone size follow that table, whereas D and trimming were derived from the DNA. Of hundreds of thousands of clones in the sample, 70% to 90% were seen once. This CDR3 has 15 amino acids. CDR1 is SGHKS and CDR2 is YYEKEE in the germline V gene (reference sequence). The V end was cut by 1 base, the J end by 5 bases, with 12 bases between. The TCR originated in a woman aged 25 to 45 who had recovered from COVID-19. Sequenced: peripheral blood. The gene calls are TRBV5-5 and TRBJ2-2; a weak D match, TRBD1 (6 bases). This chain's CDR3 is CASSLWQGRTGELFF. In DNA form, the CDR3 reads TGTGCCAGCAGCTTGTGGCAGGGGAGAACCGGGGAGCTGTTTTTT.